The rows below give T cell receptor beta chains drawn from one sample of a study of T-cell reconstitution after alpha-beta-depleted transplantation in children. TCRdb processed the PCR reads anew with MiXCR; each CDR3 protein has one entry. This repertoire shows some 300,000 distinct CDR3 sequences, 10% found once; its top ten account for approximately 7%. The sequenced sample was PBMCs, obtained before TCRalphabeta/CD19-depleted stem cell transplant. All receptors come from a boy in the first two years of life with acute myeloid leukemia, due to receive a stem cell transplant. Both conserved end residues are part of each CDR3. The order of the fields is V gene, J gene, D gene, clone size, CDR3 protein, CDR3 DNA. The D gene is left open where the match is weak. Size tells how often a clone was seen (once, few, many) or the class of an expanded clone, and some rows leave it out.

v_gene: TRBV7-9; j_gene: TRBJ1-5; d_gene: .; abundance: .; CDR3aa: CASSLAVNQPQHF; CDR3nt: TGTGCCAGCAGCTTAGCCGTGAATCAGCCCCAGCATTTT
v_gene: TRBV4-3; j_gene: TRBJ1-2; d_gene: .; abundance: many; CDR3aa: CASSQDLETGGRGYTF; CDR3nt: TGCGCCAGCAGCCAAGATTTAGAGACAGGAGGTCGTGGCTACACCTTC
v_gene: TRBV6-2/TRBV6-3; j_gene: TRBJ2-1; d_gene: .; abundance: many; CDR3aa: CASSYRDRGATSSYNEQFF; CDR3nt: TGTGCCAGCAGTTACCGGGATAGAGGCGCAACGAGCTCCTACAATGAGCAGTTCTTC
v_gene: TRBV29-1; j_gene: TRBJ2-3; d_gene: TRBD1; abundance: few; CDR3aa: CSGRTGGGEGTQYF; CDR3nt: TGCAGCGGAAGGACAGGGGGCGGGGAAGGTACGCAGTATTTT
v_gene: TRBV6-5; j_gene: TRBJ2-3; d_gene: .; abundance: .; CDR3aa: CASSFETPFAIAQYF; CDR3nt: TGTGCCAGCAGTTTCGAAACCCCGTTTGCTATTGCGCAGTATTTT
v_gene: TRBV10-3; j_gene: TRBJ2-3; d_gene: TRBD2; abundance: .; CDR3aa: CAMSVTLAGDADTQYF; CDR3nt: TGTGCCATGAGTGTCACCCTTGCGGGGGATGCAGATACGCAGTATTTT
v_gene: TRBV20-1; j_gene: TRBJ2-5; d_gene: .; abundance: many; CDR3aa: CSARTVETQYF; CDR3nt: TGCAGTGCTAGGACGGTGGAGACCCAGTACTTC
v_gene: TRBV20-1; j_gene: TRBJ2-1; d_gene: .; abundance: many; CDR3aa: CSAGGDHSYNEQFF; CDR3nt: TGCAGTGCTGGCGGGGACCACTCCTACAATGAGCAGTTCTTC
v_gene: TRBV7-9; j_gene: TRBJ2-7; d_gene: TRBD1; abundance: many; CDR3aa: CASSDRDRFYEQYF; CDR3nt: TGTGCCAGCAGCGATAGGGACAGATTCTACGAGCAGTACTTC
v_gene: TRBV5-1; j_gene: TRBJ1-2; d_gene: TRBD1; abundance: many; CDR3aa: CASSTGTGESDYGYTF; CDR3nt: TGCGCCAGCAGCACCGGGACAGGGGAAAGTGACTATGGCTACACCTTC
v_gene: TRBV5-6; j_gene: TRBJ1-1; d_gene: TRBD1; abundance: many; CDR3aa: CASSLVWGQGYTEAFF; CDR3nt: TGTGCCAGCAGCTTGGTTTGGGGACAGGGGTACACTGAAGCTTTCTTT
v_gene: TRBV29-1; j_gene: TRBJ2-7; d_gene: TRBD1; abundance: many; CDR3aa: CSVGQGDSYEQYF; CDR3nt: TGCAGCGTCGGACAGGGGGATTCCTACGAGCAGTACTTC
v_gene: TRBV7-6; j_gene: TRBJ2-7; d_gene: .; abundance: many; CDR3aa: CASSWGHPYEQYF; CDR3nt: TGTGCCAGCAGCTGGGGACACCCCTACGAGCAGTACTTC
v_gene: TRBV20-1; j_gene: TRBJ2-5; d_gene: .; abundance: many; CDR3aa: CSARAAGPKETQYF; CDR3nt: TGCAGTGCTAGAGCGGCAGGGCCTAAAGAGACCCAGTACTTC
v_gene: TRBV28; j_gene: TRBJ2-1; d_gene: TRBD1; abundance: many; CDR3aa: CASSPPGQEDEQFF; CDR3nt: TGTGCCAGCAGCCCTCCGGGACAGGAGGATGAGCAGTTCTTC
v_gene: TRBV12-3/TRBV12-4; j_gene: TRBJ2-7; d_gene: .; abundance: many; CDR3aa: CASSPGGHEQYF; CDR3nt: TGTGCCAGCAGCCCTGGGGGCCACGAGCAGTACTTC
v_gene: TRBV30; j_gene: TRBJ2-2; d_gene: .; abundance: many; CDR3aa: CAWSRAGSPGELFF; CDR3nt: TGTGCCTGGAGCAGGGCAGGGTCCCCCGGGGAGCTGTTTTTT
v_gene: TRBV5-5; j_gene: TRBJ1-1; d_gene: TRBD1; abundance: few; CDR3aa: CASSRQGQSEAFF; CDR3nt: TGTGCCAGCAGCCGACAGGGACAGAGTGAAGCTTTCTTT
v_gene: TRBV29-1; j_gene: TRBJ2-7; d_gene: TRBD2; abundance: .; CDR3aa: CSVEGSGGSYEQYF; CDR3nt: TGCAGCGTTGAAGGCTCGGGGGGCTCCTACGAGCAGTACTTC
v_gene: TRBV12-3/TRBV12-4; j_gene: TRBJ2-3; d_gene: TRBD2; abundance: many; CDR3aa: CASSSQRAGWAYTQYF; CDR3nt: TGTGCCAGCAGTTCACAGAGAGCGGGATGGGCATACACGCAGTATTTT
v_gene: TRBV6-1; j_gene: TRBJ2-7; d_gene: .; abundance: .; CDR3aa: CASSESPGNSYEQYF; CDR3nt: TGTGCCAGCAGTGAAAGCCCGGGAAACTCCTACGAGCAGTACTTC
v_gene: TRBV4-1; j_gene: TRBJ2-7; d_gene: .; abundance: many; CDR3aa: CASSQDGEVYEQYF; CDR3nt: TGCGCCAGCAGCCAAGATGGGGAGGTCTACGAGCAGTACTTC
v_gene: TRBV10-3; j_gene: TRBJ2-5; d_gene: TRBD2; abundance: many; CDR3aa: CAISVSGRDQETQYF; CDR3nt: TGTGCCATCAGTGTGAGCGGGAGGGACCAAGAGACCCAGTACTTC
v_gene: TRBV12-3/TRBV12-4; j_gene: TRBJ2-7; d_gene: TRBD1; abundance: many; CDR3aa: CASSFLDRGRYEQYF; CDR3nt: TGTGCCAGCAGTTTCCTGGACAGGGGGAGGTACGAGCAGTACTTC
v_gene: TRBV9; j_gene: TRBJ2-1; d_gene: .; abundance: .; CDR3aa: CASSPLSDSSYNEQFF; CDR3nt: TGTGCCAGCAGCCCCCTTAGCGATAGCTCCTACAATGAGCAGTTCTTC
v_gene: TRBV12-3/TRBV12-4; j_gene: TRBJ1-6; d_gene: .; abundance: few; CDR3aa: CASRPAGYSPLHF; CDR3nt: TGTGCCAGCAGACCCGCGGGGTATTCACCCCTCCACTTT
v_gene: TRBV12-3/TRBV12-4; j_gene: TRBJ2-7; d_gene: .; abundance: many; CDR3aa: CASCGSPSYEQYF; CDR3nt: TGTGCCAGCTGCGGGTCCCCCTCCTACGAGCAGTACTTC
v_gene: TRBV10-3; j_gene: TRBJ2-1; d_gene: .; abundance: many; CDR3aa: CAISVGYNEQFF; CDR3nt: TGTGCCATCAGTGTAGGCTACAATGAGCAGTTCTTC
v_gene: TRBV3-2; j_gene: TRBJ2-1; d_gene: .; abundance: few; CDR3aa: CASSHFGTSGRIRNNEQFF; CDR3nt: TGTGCCAGCAGCCACTTTGGGACTAGCGGGAGGATAAGAAACAATGAGCAGTTCTTC
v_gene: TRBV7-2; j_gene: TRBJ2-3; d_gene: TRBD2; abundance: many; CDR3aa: CASSLTSGGADTQYF; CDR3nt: TGTGCCAGCAGCTTGACTAGCGGGGGGGCAGATACGCAGTATTTT